These 27 T cell receptor beta chains were sequenced from one sample in a study of draining lymph node invasion in breast cancer. Memory conventional CD4 T cells were sorted as CD4+ CD45RA- CD25- cells. TCRdb processed the bulk RNA-seq reads anew with MiXCR; each CDR3 protein has one entry. The data contain about 3,500 distinct CDR3 sequences, around 78% of them singletons. The sequencing sample was made of sorted memory CD4+ effector T cells from a lymph node. All receptors come from a female donor with luminal breast cancer.

The rearrangement uses TRBV5-5 and TRBJ2-2; D is unresolved. CDR1 SGHKS and CDR2 YYEKEE come from the germline V gene (reference sequence). The CDR3 runs 16 residues. Trimming took off 1 base at V and 0 bases at J, with 10 bases between the two ends. The CDR3 region is CASSLTSRANTGELFF. Written as DNA, the CDR3 is TGTGCCAGCAGCTTGACCAGTCGGGCGAACACCGGGGAGCTGTTTTTT. Filled out from reference TRBV5-5 and TRBJ2-2, the complete variable domain reads DAGVTQSPTHLIKTRGQQVTLRCSPISGHKSVSWYQQVLGQGPQFIFQYYEKEERGRGNFPDRFSARQFPNYSSELNVNALLLGDSALYLCASSLTSRANTGELFFGEGSRLTVL.

The chain uses TRBV21-1 and TRBJ1-1. TRBV21-1 is a known pseudogene. CDR3 length: 15 residues. The CDR3 coding sequence is TGTGCCAGCGCCGATGCCGGACCTGAGGGCACTGAAGCTTTCTTT. Encoded protein: CASADAGPEGTEAFF.

V gene TRBV20-1 combines with J gene TRBJ2-3, with D hard to call. V gave up 4 bases and J gave up 1 base, with 9 bases separating them. CDR3 length equals 13 residues. Germline V gene data show CDR1 as DFQATT and CDR2 as SNEGSKA (reference sequence). The CDR3 region is CSAIKLGTDTQYF. The CDR3 DNA is TGCAGTGCTATCAAACTTGGCACAGATACGCAGTATTTT.

The J gene is TRBJ1-4, the V gene TRBV6-5, with a possible D match to TRBD1 (5 bases). The CDR3 has 15 amino acids. The germline V gene encodes CDR1 MNHEY and CDR2 SVGAGI. The germline V and J ends were trimmed by 6 bases and 6 bases, with 17 bases remaining between them. The CDR3 loop reads CASSSIGAGDEKLFF. CDR3 DNA: TGTGCCAGCAGCTCGATTGGGGCAGGTGATGAAAAACTGTTTTTT.

The V call is TRBV12-3 or TRBV12-4, the J call TRBJ2-5; 11 bases align to TRBD2. V was pared by 4 bases and J by 5 bases, with 9 bases of the junction left unmatched. This CDR3 spans 16 amino acids. CDR3 residues: CASSSGLAAAGETQYF. The CDR3 region has the DNA TGTGCCAGCAGTTCGGGACTAGCGGCCGCCGGGGAGACCCAGTACTTC.

The rearrangement uses TRBV5-1 and TRBJ1-4; no firm D call. Germline V gene sequence: CDR1 SGHRS, CDR2 YFSETQ. The CDR3 totals 14 residues. Trimming shortened V by 4 bases and J by 8 bases, and 15 bases separated the two germline ends. CDR3 sequence: CASSPADQREKLFF. The CDR3 DNA is TGCGCCAGCAGCCCGGCCGACCAACGGGAAAAACTGTTTTTT.

The gene calls are TRBV20-1 and TRBJ1-1, with a tentative D call TRBD1 (5 bases). The CDR3 sequence is 13 residues long. Germline V gene data show CDR1 as DFQATT and CDR2 as SNEGSKA (reference sequence). V was pared by 3 bases and J by 4 bases, with 12 bases between. The CDR3: CSASSGVGTEAFF. The CDR3 nucleotides are TGCAGTGCTAGTTCGGGGGTAGGCACTGAAGCTTTCTTT.

V usage is TRBV20-1 and J usage is TRBJ1-2; D is unresolved. V shed 3 bases and J shed 0 bases, with 11 bases lying between them. The CDR3 is 14 residues long. Germline loops: CDR1 DFQATT, CDR2 SNEGSKA (reference sequence). For the CDR3, the DNA is TGCAGTGCTAGTTGGCGATTCTCTAACTATGGCTACACCTTC. Translation: CSASWRFSNYGYTF.

This clonotype was observed a few times. The chain is built from TRBV6-1 and TRBJ1-1, with D unclear. The ends were cut back, 3 bases at V and 1 base at J, with 6 bases in the middle. From germline, CDR1 is MNHNS and CDR2 SASEGT. There are 13 residues in the CDR3. This chain's CDR3 is CASSESRNTEAFF. DNA of the CDR3: TGTGCCAGCAGTGAGAGTCGGAACACTGAAGCTTTCTTT.

The chain links TRBV28 to TRBJ2-1, with D hard to call. V dropped 7 bases and J dropped 8 bases, with 12 bases sitting between them. The CDR3 sequence is 12 residues long. CDR1 and CDR2 (germline): MDHEN, SYDVKM. The CDR3, as DNA: TGTGCCAGCAATATTCCTTCAGATGAGCAGTTCTTC. This encodes CASNIPSDEQFF.

This clonotype was observed a handful of times. CDR3 in DNA: TGCGCCAGCAGCTTGGGAGACGGCGACACTGAAGCTTTCTTT. Translated: CASSLGDGDTEAFF. This chain uses TRBV5-1 with TRBJ1-1; D ambiguous. CDR3 length: 14 amino acids. V was pared by 0 bases and J by 3 bases, with 9 bases between. Germline V gene lookup returns CDR1 SGHRS and CDR2 YFSETQ.

This chain joins TRBV6-1 and TRBJ2-7; D unresolved. CDR3 length: 13 amino acids. Germline CDR1 is MNHNS and CDR2 is SASEGT. V lost 1 base and J lost 6, with 10 bases in between. The CDR3 sequence is CASSEGSVGEQYF. The CDR3 bases are TGTGCCAGCAGTGAAGGGTCGGTCGGCGAGCAGTACTTC.

The V gene is TRBV19, the J gene TRBJ2-2; D call uncertain. The CDR3 consists of 13 residues. Deletions cut 5 bases from V and 5 bases from J, with 9 bases between. The germline V gene encodes CDR1 LNHDA and CDR2 SQIVND (reference sequence). CDR3 loop: CASSVPWTGELFF. CDR3 in DNA: TGTGCCAGTAGTGTACCATGGACCGGGGAGCTGTTTTTT.

The chain couples TRBV4-2 to TRBJ1-4, with 9 bases that match TRBD1. V was clipped by 4 bases and J by 5 bases; unmatched bases: 5. The CDR3 has 15 amino acids. Germline loops: CDR1 LGHNA, CDR2 YNFKEQ. Here the CDR3 DNA reads TGTGCCAGCAGCCTAGTGGACAGGGGAAATGAAAAACTGTTTTTT. Protein product: CASSLVDRGNEKLFF.

This chain links TRBV5-1 with TRBJ1-2, with 7 bases that match TRBD1. This CDR3 region has 13 residues. After removal of 4 bases from V and 8 bases from J, the junction contained 8 bases not matched to a gene. Germline values: CDR1 SGHRS, CDR2 YFSETQ. The CDR3, as DNA: TGCGCCAGCAGCCTTCAGACAGGGAACGGCTACACCTTC. This gives the protein CASSLQTGNGYTF.

The chain couples TRBV6-1 to TRBJ2-3; the D is unclear. The CDR3 runs to 13 residues. Trimming cost V 10 bases and J 0 bases, with 11 bases left between them. CDR1 is MNHNS and CDR2 is SASEGT in the germline V gene. This CDR3 is CATQLVSTDTQYF. The CDR3 DNA sequence: TGTGCCACACAGTTGGTGAGCACAGATACGCAGTATTTT.

This clonotype turned up a few times. The chain couples TRBV5-1 to TRBJ1-1, with D hard to call. V lost 5 bases and J lost 3, with 11 bases in between. This CDR3 region has 13 residues. Germline V gene lookup returns CDR1 SGHRS and CDR2 YFSETQ. CDR3 sequence (DNA): TGCGCCAGCAGTCGCAAATCGGACACTGAAGCTTTCTTT. This sequence encodes CASSRKSDTEAFF.

The chain carries TRBV7-9 and TRBJ1-2; D remains unclear. The V gene lost 4 bases and the J gene lost 1 base, with 13 bases spanning the gap. The CDR3 is 15 amino acids. The germline V gene has CDR1 SEHNR and CDR2 FQNEAQ (reference sequence). CDR3 in DNA: TGTGCCAGCAGCTCCAGGAGGGAGGGTAACTATGGCTACACCTTC. Translating gives CASSSRREGNYGYTF. Looking up the rest from reference TRBV7-9 and TRBJ1-2 gives the full variable domain: DTGVSQNPRHKITKRGQNVTFRCDPISEHNRLYWYRQTLGQGPEFLTYFQNEAQLEKSRLLSDRFSAERPKGSFSTLEIQRTEQGDSAMYLCASSSRREGNYGYTFGSGTRLTVV.

This clonotype was found a few times. The gene calls are TRBV4-2 and TRBJ1-4, with 9 nucleotides matching TRBD1. The germline gives CDR1 LGHNA, CDR2 YNFKEQ. Unmatched junction bases numbered 5, after V lost 0 bases and J lost 6 bases. This CDR3 spans 16 amino acids. For the CDR3, the DNA is TGTGCCAGCAGCCAAGATATAGGACAGGGGCATGAAAAACTGTTTTTT. Translation: CASSQDIGQGHEKLFF.

This chain connects TRBV6-5 to TRBJ2-7; D perhaps matches TRBD2 (7 bases). V shed 2 bases and J shed 2 bases, with 13 bases lying between them. Looked up from germline, CDR1 is MNHEY and CDR2 is SVGAGI. The CDR3 contains 15 residues. The CDR3 loop is CASSYGGAQAYEQYF. The CDR3 DNA sequence: TGTGCCAGCAGTTACGGGGGGGCCCAAGCCTACGAGCAGTACTTC.

This clonotype was counted a few times. The chain joins TRBV4-1 to TRBJ2-5, with 11 bases fitting TRBD2. The germline CDR1 and CDR2 sequences are MGHRA and YSYEKL. Losses at the gene ends were 0 bases for V and 5 bases for J; bases not matched to a gene: 14. The CDR3 sequence is 19 residues long. CDR3 DNA sequence: TGCGCCAGCAGCCAAGATCTCGGGCCTAGCGGGGGGTCCGTGGAGACCCAGTACTTC. The encoded protein is CASSQDLGPSGGSVETQYF.

V and J are TRBV20-1 and TRBJ1-6; D is uncertain. V lost 0 bases and J 7 bases, leaving 10 bases between the germline ends. The CDR3 totals 14 residues. Germline loops: CDR1 DFQATT, CDR2 SNEGSKA (reference sequence). Here the CDR3 DNA reads TGCAGTGCTAGAGATCCCCGACGGAATTCACCCCTCCACTTT. Protein: CSARDPRRNSPLHF.

V is TRBV21-1 and J is TRBJ2-1; the D call of TRBD1 is as the table states it, not checked on the DNA. TRBV21-1 has pseudogene status. The CDR3 contains 17 residues. CDR3 nucleotide sequence: TGTGCCAGCAGCCCCCTCATGTGGGGGGGGTCCTACAATGAGCAGTTCTTC. This gives the protein CASSPLMWGGSYNEQFF.

The chain has TRBV20-1 and TRBJ2-7; D is unresolved. Trimming cost V 2 bases and J 4 bases, with 6 bases left between them. The CDR3 is 11 residues long. Germline values: CDR1 DFQATT, CDR2 SNEGSKA (reference sequence). The CDR3 bases are TGCAGTGCTAGACTGTTATACGAGCAGTACTTC. It encodes CSARLLYEQYF.

In its sample, this clonotype was seen a few times. The rearrangement links TRBV27 to TRBJ2-1; maybe TRBD2 (6 bases). V lost 6 bases and J 7 bases, leaving 16 bases between the germline ends. This CDR3 contains 14 residues. Germline V gene lookup returns CDR1 MNHEY and CDR2 SMNVEV (reference sequence). The CDR3 loop reads CASSPGLPRNEQFF. Here the CDR3 DNA reads TGTGCCAGCAGCCCGGGACTCCCAAGGAATGAGCAGTTCTTC.

The chain links TRBV13 to TRBJ1-2; a possible D gene is TRBD1 (6 bases). Trimming took 1 base from V and 8 from J, leaving 11 bases between them. The CDR3 consists of 13 residues. Germline V gene data show CDR1 as PRHDT and CDR2 as FYEKMQ (reference sequence). CDR3: CASSLAPGEGYTF. CDR3 bases: TGTGCCAGCAGCTTAGCCCCAGGGGAAGGCTACACCTTC.

The chain has TRBV7-2 and TRBJ1-5; no definite D call. The CDR3 is 15 amino acids. Germline-derived CDR1 and CDR2 are SGHTA and FQGNSA. V lost 4 bases to trimming and J lost 0 bases, with 10 bases between them. In DNA, the CDR3 is TGTGCCAGCAGCTCCCCGGGAACTAGCAATCAGCCCCAGCATTTT. Its protein product is CASSSPGTSNQPQHF.